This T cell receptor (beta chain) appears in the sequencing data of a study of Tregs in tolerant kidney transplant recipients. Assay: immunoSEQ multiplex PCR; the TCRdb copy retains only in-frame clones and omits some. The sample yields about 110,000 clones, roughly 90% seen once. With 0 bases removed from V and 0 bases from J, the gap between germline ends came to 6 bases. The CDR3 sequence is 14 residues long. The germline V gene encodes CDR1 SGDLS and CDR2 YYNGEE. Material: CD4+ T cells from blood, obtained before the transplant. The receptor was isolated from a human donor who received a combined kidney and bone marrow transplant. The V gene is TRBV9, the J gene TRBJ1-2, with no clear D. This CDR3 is CASSVEVANYGYTF. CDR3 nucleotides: TGTGCCAGCAGCGTAGAAGTAGCTAACTATGGCTACACCTTC.